This note documents a single TCR beta chain sequence. Its antigen is still unknown. Time point of the sample: baseline, week 1 (first vaccination visit). Indicated treatment: pre-vaccination baseline after standard-of-care therapy. Donors' newly diagnosed IDH1-mutant WHO grade 3 or 4 astrocytomas lacked nuclear ATRX. These data are taken from a study of a mutant IDH1 vaccine in newly diagnosed glioma. Study-level information: Beforehand, treatment had been radiotherapy, temozolomide, or both; the majority received both. Overall study findings and caveats: Of the patients, approximately 93% had vaccine-induced immune responses. Pseudoprogression appeared unlinked to shifts in leading peripheral T cell clonotypes.

TCRdb keeps only in-frame clones here, not all; method: immunoSEQ multiplex PCR. The table lists over 75,000 clones, just under 80% of them singletons. The CDR3 is 17 residues long. Trimming took 1 base from V and 1 from J, leaving 16 bases between them. Per germline, CDR1 SEHNR and CDR2 FQNEAQ (reference sequence). The V gene is TRBV7-9, the J gene TRBJ1-1; possible D gene TRBD1, 5 bases. Sequences were derived from PBMCs, sampled from a glioma patient treated with radiotherapy, temozolomide or both. This receptor was obtained from a man between 35 and 55 years old with glioma. The CDR3 bases are TGTGCCAGCAGCTTAGGACTCGCGACAGAGAGGAACACTGAAGCTTTCTTT. Protein sequence: CASSLGLATERNTEAFF.